Below are 30 T cell receptor beta chains sequenced from a single sample in a study of cytomegalovirus exposure and HLA in healthy donors. This PCR relied on a set of 60 Vbeta primers and 13 Jbeta primers. The table came from immunoSEQ multiplex PCR; TCRdb's copy has only in-frame clones and leaves some out. This table has about 140,000 clones, around three quarters appearing once. The sequencing input was PBMCs. The receptor source for this set is a man aged 25 to 40 in good health and CMV-seronegative.

Comments on this clone: One junction end disagrees with the germline gene, perhaps due to a read error. The chain has TRBV7-9 and TRBJ1-6; 8 bases line up with TRBD1. The CDR3 sequence is 14 residues long. Germline-derived CDR1 and CDR2 are SEHNR and FQNEAQ (reference sequence). The DNA of the CDR3 is TGTTCCAGCAGCTCGGGACAGGTCGGTTCACCCCTCCACTTT. Translated: CSSSSGQVGSPLHF.

The chain links TRBV11-2 to TRBJ2-7, with a tentative D call TRBD2 (6 bases). The germline V gene has CDR1 SGHAT and CDR2 FQNNGV. This CDR3 region has 15 residues. The V end lost 7 bases, the J end lost 3 bases, and 19 bases lay between the germline ends. This chain's CDR3 is CASTLRGRGGYEQYF. The CDR3 DNA reads TGTGCCAGCACCCTTAGAGGGCGGGGCGGCTACGAGCAGTACTTC. Full variable domain (outside the CDR3, taken from reference TRBV11-2 and TRBJ2-7): EAGVAQSPRYKIIEKRQSVAFWCNPISGHATLYWYQQILGQGPKLLIQFQNNGVVDDSQLPKDRFSAERLKGVDSTLKIQPAKLEDSAVYLCASTLRGRGGYEQYFGPGTRLTVT.

Notes on this clone: This CDR3 is also generated by other DNA sequences in the sample. The chain couples TRBV6-1 to TRBJ1-5; 8 nucleotides match TRBD1. From germline, CDR1 is MNHNS and CDR2 SASEGT. The CDR3 loop spans 13 amino acids. The V segment lost 4 bases and the J segment 4 bases; nucleotides outside the gene matches: 0. The CDR3, as DNA: TGTGCCAGCAGTGGGGACAGGAATCAGCCCCAGCATTTT. This codes for CASSGDRNQPQHF.

The rearrangement joins TRBV5-4 to TRBJ1-2; the match to TRBD1 covers 10 bases. J lost 6 bases, V lost 4 bases, and 9 bases had no gene match. CDR1 and CDR2 from the germline V gene are SGHNT and YYREEE (reference sequence). The CDR3 length is 15 residues. CDR3 coding DNA: TGTGCCAGCAGCGCCGGACAGGGGGGGATCGATGGCTACACCTTC. It translates to CASSAGQGGIDGYTF.

The V call is TRBV5-1, the J call TRBJ2-5; 11 bases map to TRBD1. The V segment lost 6 bases and the J segment 1 base; nucleotides outside the gene matches: 11. The length of the CDR3 is 17 residues. Germline V gene sequence: CDR1 SGHRS, CDR2 YFSETQ. CDR3 nucleotide sequence: TGCGCCAGCAAGTGGGGACAGGGGGGGACCATCCAAGAGACCCAGTACTTC. This translates into CASKWGQGGTIQETQYF.

This clone has a single count. The V and J genes are TRBV6-1 and TRBJ2-3; no firm D call. Germline V gene lookup returns CDR1 MNHNS and CDR2 SASEGT. The CDR3 has 14 residues. Trimming removed 8 bases at V and 2 bases at J, with 14 bases between. DNA for the CDR3: TGTGCCAGCTGTTTGATGCGGTCCACAGATACGCAGTATTTT. It translates to CASCLMRSTDTQYF.

The chain is built from TRBV5-1 and TRBJ2-1; perhaps TRBD2 as D (6 bases). Germline values: CDR1 SGHRS, CDR2 YFSETQ. Trimming shortened V by 4 bases and J by 0 bases, and 17 bases separated the two germline ends. This CDR3 region has 17 residues. The CDR3 protein is CASSLNTGTFSYNEQFF. The CDR3 DNA reads as TGCGCCAGCAGCCTGAACACCGGGACTTTCTCCTACAATGAGCAGTTCTTC.

V and J are TRBV4-1 and TRBJ2-7; 9 positions agree with TRBD1. V gave up 4 bases and J gave up 5 bases; unmatched junction bases: 3. From germline, CDR1 is MGHRA and CDR2 YSYEKL. The CDR3 is made up of 13 amino acids. This CDR3 reads CASSPGTGHEQYF. CDR3 DNA: TGCGCCAGCAGCCCCGGGACAGGGCACGAGCAGTACTTC.

The chain has TRBV5-6 and TRBJ1-4; the D is unclear. The CDR3 covers 15 residues. The germline V gene encodes CDR1 SGHDT and CDR2 YYEEEE. V dropped 2 bases and J dropped 0 bases, with 8 bases sitting between them. CDR3 sequence reads: CASSFVSATNEKLFF. In DNA, the CDR3 is TGTGCCAGCAGCTTTGTCAGTGCAACTAATGAAAAACTGTTTTTT.

CDR3 region: CASNRQGTYEQYF. The CDR3 DNA follows: TGTGCCAGCAATCGACAGGGTACCTACGAGCAGTACTTC. The chain employs TRBV6-6 and TRBJ2-7; 7 bases are a match to TRBD1. V gave up 7 bases and J gave up 2 bases; unmatched junction bases: 5. CDR3 length equals 13 residues. The germline V gene has CDR1 MNHNY and CDR2 SVGAGI (reference sequence).

CDR3 sequence (DNA): TGTGCCAGCTCACCAGGGACATCCACCGGGGAGCTGTTTTTT. This codes for CASSPGTSTGELFF. The chain is built from TRBV18 and TRBJ2-2; the D gene is possibly TRBD1 (6 bases). The CDR3 consists of 14 residues. Per germline, CDR1 KGHSH and CDR2 LQKENI. V was clipped by 2 bases and J by 4 bases, with 8 bases between them.

The genes are TRBV29-1 and TRBJ2-7; no clear D gene. The CDR3 covers 13 residues. CDR1 is SQVTM, CDR2 ANQGSEA, per germline. Deletions cut 4 bases from V and 2 bases from J, with 12 bases between. The chain's CDR3 is CSVVESSTYEQYF. CDR3 DNA: TGCAGCGTTGTTGAGTCTTCTACCTACGAGCAGTACTTC.

CDR3 protein: CATSPYIAGKVYEQYF. DNA of the CDR3: TGTGCCACCAGCCCCTACATCGCGGGGAAGGTCTACGAGCAGTACTTC. This chain uses TRBV15 with TRBJ2-7; tentative D call: TRBD2 (6 bases). Germline assignment: CDR1 LNHNV and CDR2 YYDKDF (reference sequence). V lost 5 bases and J 3 bases, leaving 20 bases between the germline ends. The CDR3 loop spans 16 amino acids.

This chain uses TRBV7-9 with TRBJ1-2; D might be TRBD1 (5 bases). This CDR3 region has 14 residues. V was cut by 1 base and J by 2 bases, with 8 bases left in between. The V gene's germline CDR1 is SEHNR and CDR2 FQNEAQ (reference sequence). The CDR3 here is CASSLGGGNYGYTF. DNA of the CDR3: TGTGCCAGCAGCTTAGGGGGCGGAAACTATGGCTACACCTTC.

This chain links TRBV5-3 with TRBJ2-4; 8 bases are shared with TRBD2. TRBV5-3 is an ORF; its function is uncertain. The CDR3 has 19 amino acids. V dropped 4 bases and J dropped 0; count of bases not matched to a gene: 15. CDR3 protein: CARSPTQPGLDVAKNIQYF. The CDR3 DNA follows: TGTGCCAGAAGCCCTACCCAGCCGGGACTAGATGTAGCCAAAAACATTCAGTACTTC.

This chain uses TRBV28 with TRBJ1-2, with 10 nucleotides matching TRBD1. With 6 bases clipped from V and 5 bases from J, the junction kept 12 bases outside the gene matches. The CDR3 extends over 16 amino acids. Germline V gene data show CDR1 as MDHEN and CDR2 as SYDVKM. The CDR3 region is CASSTPGPDRGYGYTF. CDR3 in DNA: TGTGCCAGCAGCACACCTGGACCGGACAGGGGGTATGGCTACACCTTC.

Worth noting for this clone: Mismatch with germline at one junction end may stem from a read error. The V and J genes are TRBV7-8 and TRBJ1-3; D might be TRBD1 (5 bases). This CDR3 is 11 amino acids long. The germline gives CDR1 SGHVS, CDR2 FQNEAQ. The CDR3 loop reads CASSLGRDLSF. The CDR3, as DNA: TGTGCCAGCAGCTTAGGGAGGGACCTATCCTTT.

The chain recombines TRBV4-1 with TRBJ2-3; weak D call: TRBD2 (5 bases). Germline values: CDR1 MGHRA, CDR2 YSYEKL. With 1 base removed from V and 2 bases from J, the gap between germline ends came to 10 bases. There are 15 residues in the CDR3. CDR3 DNA: TGCGCCAGCAGCCAAGCCCTCGGGGACACAGATACGCAGTATTTT. Protein product: CASSQALGDTDTQYF.

This chain links TRBV27 with TRBJ1-1; D possibly corresponds to TRBD1 (5 bases). The V end was cut by 7 bases, the J end by 2 bases, with 14 bases between. The V gene's germline CDR1 is MNHEY and CDR2 SMNVEV (reference sequence). The CDR3 loop spans 14 amino acids. CDR3 nucleotides: TGTGCCAGCACCCGATGGCAGGGAAACACTGAAGCTTTCTTT. It codes for CASTRWQGNTEAFF.

The chain recombines TRBV7-9 with TRBJ2-3; 11 bases map to TRBD2. This CDR3 is 14 amino acids long. V gave up 2 bases and J gave up 5 bases; unmatched junction bases: 0. CDR1 is SEHNR, CDR2 FQNEAQ, per germline (reference sequence). The CDR3 sequence is CASSLTSGRDTQYF. Written as DNA, the CDR3 is TGTGCCAGCAGCTTAACTAGCGGGAGAGATACGCAGTATTTT.

V and J are TRBV5-1 and TRBJ2-1; 13 bases line up with TRBD2. The CDR3 has 15 amino acids. Losses at the gene ends were 5 bases for V and 8 bases for J; bases not matched to a gene: 7. Looked up from germline, CDR1 is SGHRS and CDR2 is YFSETQ. CDR3 nucleotide sequence: TGCGCCAGCAGAACCGGGACTAGCGGGATAGATGAGCAGTTCTTC. Protein sequence: CASRTGTSGIDEQFF.

To note about this clone: One end of the junction does not line up with germline, which may come from a read error. The rearrangement links TRBV29-1 to TRBJ1-2, with D unresolved. The CDR3 covers 17 residues. CDR1 and CDR2 (germline): SQVTM, ANQGSEA. The CDR3 loop reads CSVFPDQTGVLKYGYPF. The CDR3 coding sequence is TGCAGCGTCTTTCCTGATCAGACGGGAGTTTTGAAGTATGGCTACCCCTTC.

This clone appeared once. V usage is TRBV6-1 and J usage is TRBJ2-1; D is unclear. V lost 6 bases to trimming and J lost 0 bases, with 12 bases between them. The CDR3 sequence is 15 residues long. Germline V gene sequence: CDR1 MNHNS, CDR2 SASEGT. For the CDR3, the DNA is TGTGCCAGCAGCCAGGTCCCGAGCTCCTACAATGAGCAGTTCTTC. It codes for CASSQVPSSYNEQFF.

This clone was observed a few times. The chain links TRBV4-1 to TRBJ2-3; 9 nucleotides line up with TRBD2. With 0 bases clipped from V and 2 bases from J, the junction kept 12 bases outside the gene matches. CDR1 is MGHRA and CDR2 is YSYEKL in the germline V gene. The CDR3 runs to 19 residues. The CDR3, as DNA: TGCGCCAGCAGCCAAGACAGGGGCAGCGGGGGGCCTTACACAGATACGCAGTATTTT. Translating it yields CASSQDRGSGGPYTDTQYF.

This clone has only one observation. The V call is TRBV4-1, the J call TRBJ2-1; a weak D match, TRBD2 (6 bases). The germline V gene encodes CDR1 MGHRA and CDR2 YSYEKL. This CDR3 is 16 amino acids long. V was pared by 4 bases and J by 4 bases, with 17 bases between. DNA of the CDR3: TGCGCCAGCAGCCGAGACTCGGGACTGGTATACAATGAGCAGTTCTTC. Its translation: CASSRDSGLVYNEQFF.

In DNA form, the CDR3 reads TGCGCCAGCAGTGAACAGGGCAATTCACCCCTCCACTTT. It yields the protein CASSEQGNSPLHF. The chain carries TRBV10-2 and TRBJ1-6, with a possible D match to TRBD1 (6 bases). The length of the CDR3 is 13 residues. Per the germline V gene, CDR1 is WSHSY and CDR2 is SAAADI. The V gene lost 3 bases and the J gene lost 7 bases, with 7 bases spanning the gap.

This clone was seen more than once but under ten times. The chain carries TRBV5-1 and TRBJ1-1; D gene ambiguous. This CDR3 has 14 amino acids. CDR1 and CDR2 (germline): SGHRS, YFSETQ. V lost 1 base and J lost 3, with 10 bases in between. This chain's CDR3 is CASSLSGFYTEAFF. The CDR3, as DNA: TGCGCCAGCAGCTTGTCGGGGTTTTACACTGAAGCTTTCTTT.

The chain joins TRBV5-1 to TRBJ2-7, with TRBD2 matching 14 bases. The ends lost 3 bases at V and 5 bases at J; junction bases unmatched: 7. There are 16 residues in the CDR3. CDR1 and CDR2 (germline): SGHRS, YFSETQ. Written as DNA, the CDR3 is TGCGCCAGCAGCTGGGGACTAGCGGGAGCAGCGAACGAGCAGTACTTC. Encoded protein: CASSWGLAGAANEQYF.

This clone appeared once. The CDR3 protein is CASSSPTSGNYEQYF. The CDR3 DNA follows: TGTGCCAGCAGCTCCCCGACTAGCGGGAACTACGAGCAGTACTTC. The chain couples TRBV11-1 to TRBJ2-7, with TRBD2 matching 11 bases. Germline CDR1 and CDR2: SGHAT and FQDESV (reference sequence). The CDR3 length is 15 residues. J lost 3 bases, V lost 4 bases, and 5 bases had no gene match.

DNA of the CDR3: TGTGCCAGCAGGGCCCTCTGGTCCCCGGGGGAGCAGTACTTC. This sequence encodes CASRALWSPGEQYF. V and J are TRBV27 and TRBJ2-7, with D possibly TRBD2 on 5 matching bases. V was clipped by 6 bases and J by 7 bases, with 19 bases between them. This CDR3 region has 14 residues. CDR1 and CDR2 from the germline V gene are MNHEY and SMNVEV (reference sequence).